Listed here are 12 T cell receptor beta chains from one sample, sequenced in a study of blood T cell repertoires in COVID-19. Some clones are missing from TCRdb's copy, which holds only in-frame ones; the method was immunoSEQ multiplex PCR. The table has approximately 340,000 clones, roughly 92% seen once. Sequenced input: PBMCs or T cells enriched from blood (not recorded which). The receptor source for this set is a woman in her 40s who had been exposed to COVID-19.

V usage is TRBV7-9 and J usage is TRBJ2-1, with a possible D match to TRBD2 (5 bases). CDR1 SEHNR and CDR2 FQNEAQ come from the germline V gene (reference sequence). The CDR3 loop spans 19 amino acids. V was cut by 3 bases and J by 5 bases, with 26 bases left in between. The CDR3: CASSLAYFDYNLADNEQFF. CDR3 DNA sequence: TGTGCCAGCAGCTTGGCCTACTTCGACTACAACTTGGCGGACAATGAGCAGTTCTTC.

V is TRBV2 and J is TRBJ2-7; TRBD2 is a possible D gene (6 bases). Germline V gene data show CDR1 as SNHLY and CDR2 as FYNNEI. V lost 2 bases, J lost 5 bases, and 10 bases lay in between. The CDR3 runs to 13 residues. The CDR3 coding sequence is TGTGCCAGCAGTGAAAGCGGCGGGGACGAGCAGTACTTC. Translating gives CASSESGGDEQYF.

The rearrangement uses TRBV18 and TRBJ2-7; 10 bases agree with TRBD1. From germline, CDR1 is KGHSH and CDR2 LQKENI. The V gene end was trimmed by 5 bases and the J gene end by 2 bases; junction bases not matched to a gene: 6. The CDR3 loop spans 15 amino acids. The CDR3 nucleotides are TGTGCCAGCTCAACGAAGACAGGGGGCACCTACGAGCAGTACTTC. It yields the protein CASSTKTGGTYEQYF. Supplemented by reference TRBV18 and TRBJ2-7, the full variable domain reads NAGVMQNPRHLVRRRGQEARLRCSPMKGHSHVYWYRQLPEEGLKFMVYLQKENIIDESGMPKERFSAEFPKEGPSILRIQQVVRGDSAAYFCASSTKTGGTYEQYFGPGTRLTVT.

This chain uses TRBV7-2 with TRBJ2-7; D possibly corresponds to TRBD2 (6 bases). With 1 base removed from V and 0 bases from J, the gap between germline ends came to 7 bases. Germline values: CDR1 SGHTA, CDR2 FQGNSA. The CDR3 runs 14 residues. The CDR3 sequence: CASSLGTTSYEQYF. CDR3 DNA: TGTGCCAGCAGCTTAGGGACTACCTCCTACGAGCAGTACTTC.

Comment on this clone: Other DNA sequences in the sample encode the same CDR3. This sequence joins TRBV18 and TRBJ2-2, with a tentative D call TRBD1 (6 bases). Trimming took off 6 bases at V and 1 base at J, with 12 bases between the two ends. Per the germline V gene, CDR1 is KGHSH and CDR2 is LQKENI. The CDR3 extends over 15 amino acids. The CDR3 DNA is TGTGCCAGCTCCCCCGACAGGAAGAACACCGGGGAGCTGTTTTTT. It specifies CASSPDRKNTGELFF. Looking up the rest from reference TRBV18 and TRBJ2-2 gives the full variable domain: NAGVMQNPRHLVRRRGQEARLRCSPMKGHSHVYWYRQLPEEGLKFMVYLQKENIIDESGMPKERFSAEFPKEGPSILRIQQVVRGDSAAYFCASSPDRKNTGELFFGEGSRLTVL.

The V gene is TRBV11-2, the J gene TRBJ2-3; 7 bases map to TRBD2. The CDR3 sequence is 15 residues long. Germline lookup yields CDR1 SGHAT and CDR2 FQNNGV. The J segment lost 5 bases and the V segment lost 4 bases, leaving 9 bases of the junction unmatched. CDR3 sequence (DNA): TGTGCCAGCAGCTCTCGGGGGGAGGGTGGAGATACGCAGTATTTT. Encoded protein: CASSSRGEGGDTQYF.

V is TRBV6-2 or TRBV6-3 and J is TRBJ2-7; maybe TRBD1 (6 bases). There are 16 residues in the CDR3. V lost 5 bases and J 0 bases, leaving 17 bases between the germline ends. Germline V gene data show CDR1 as MNHEY and CDR2 as SVGEGT. This CDR3 reads CASSHTVGTYSYEQYF. CDR3 DNA sequence: TGTGCCAGCAGTCATACAGTCGGGACATACTCCTACGAGCAGTACTTC.

V is TRBV5-1 and J is TRBJ2-1; 8 positions agree with TRBD1. Germline CDR1 is SGHRS and CDR2 is YFSETQ. The CDR3 is 17 amino acids. Losses at the gene ends were 2 bases for V and 6 bases for J; bases not matched to a gene: 13. The CDR3 sequence: CASSLRSSGQGRNEQFF. The CDR3 bases are TGCGCCAGCAGCTTAAGGTCCTCCGGACAGGGTCGCAATGAGCAGTTCTTC.

The J gene is TRBJ2-5, the V gene TRBV5-4; the match to TRBD2 covers 8 bases. V gave up 4 bases and J gave up 2 bases; unmatched junction bases: 7. CDR3 size: 15 residues. Germline V gene data show CDR1 as SGHNT and CDR2 as YYREEE (reference sequence). This CDR3 is CASSNGGAIQETQYF. The CDR3 DNA sequence: TGTGCCAGCAGCAACGGGGGGGCAATACAAGAGACCCAGTACTTC.

The V and J genes are TRBV6-6 and TRBJ2-2; 7 bases align to TRBD1. Per germline, CDR1 MNHNY and CDR2 SVGAGI (reference sequence). V trimming: 6 bases; J trimming: 6 bases; junction bases outside the gene matches: 7. The CDR3 consists of 14 residues. The CDR3 loop reads CASSYITGAGELFF. The CDR3 nucleotides read TGTGCCAGCAGCTACATCACAGGGGCCGGGGAGCTGTTTTTT.

The table lists this clone with a count of one. The rearrangement uses TRBV11-2 and TRBJ1-3; D remains ambiguous. V lost 6 bases and J 4 bases, leaving 10 bases between the germline ends. The germline CDR1 and CDR2 sequences are SGHAT and FQNNGV. The length of the CDR3 is 13 residues. CDR3 protein: CASRTDKGNTIYF. In DNA form, the CDR3 reads TGTGCCAGCAGGACTGATAAGGGAAACACCATATATTTT.

The gene calls are TRBV2 and TRBJ1-1; D possibly corresponds to TRBD1 (6 bases). Trimming removed 8 bases from V and 6 bases from J, with 13 bases in between. Per the germline V gene, CDR1 is SNHLY and CDR2 is FYNNEI. This CDR3 region has 12 residues. This CDR3 reads CASSMYRAEAFF. CDR3 nucleotides: TGTGCCAGCTCCATGTACAGGGCTGAAGCTTTCTTT.